These 13 T cell receptor beta chains were all obtained from the same sample, sequenced in a study of blood T cells in healthy people across ages. Alongside a J-beta primer mix, a sample-barcoded 5' primer served in a second PCR lasting roughly 7 to 11 cycles. TCRdb re-derived calls from the 5' RACE reads in MiXCR, one entry per CDR3 protein. Counted here are 1.2 million to 1.5 million distinct CDR3 sequences, 55% to 75% occurring once; the ten biggest clones make up 5% to 7%. Sequencing was performed on blood. These receptor sequences come from a young man in good health.

About this clonotype: At one of its ends the junction is not consistent with the germline gene, which may arise from a read error. The chain couples TRBV4-1 to TRBJ2-5, with TRBD1 matching 9 bases. The DNA end is more similar to TRBJ2-7, so the J call may be wrong. CDR3 length: 15 residues. The germline CDR1 and CDR2 sequences are MGHRA and YSYEKL. CDR3 residues: CASSQGQGVSSEQYF. CDR3 nucleotides: TGCGCCAGCAGCCAAGGACAGGGGGTTTCCTCCGAGCAGTACTTC.

This chain uses TRBV4-1 with TRBJ1-6; TRBD1 is a possible D gene (5 bases). Germline CDR1 and CDR2: MGHRA and YSYEKL. Trimming removed 3 bases from V and 6 bases from J, with 18 bases in between. The CDR3 extends over 17 amino acids. The CDR3 DNA is TGCGCCAGCAGCCAGGAACACAGGAGGTTCGGTAATTCACCCCTCCACTTT. Protein product: CASSQEHRRFGNSPLHF.

The V call is TRBV20-1, the J call TRBJ2-1, with a weak D call TRBD1 (5 bases). This CDR3 has 13 amino acids. V shed 2 bases and J shed 6 bases, with 11 bases lying between them. Germline lookup yields CDR1 DFQATT and CDR2 SNEGSKA (reference sequence). This CDR3 reads CSARLERGNEQFF. As DNA, the CDR3 is TGCAGTGCTAGACTGGAAAGGGGCAATGAGCAGTTCTTC.

The chain has TRBV27 and TRBJ2-7; the D is unclear. The germline V gene has CDR1 MNHEY and CDR2 SMNVEV (reference sequence). The CDR3 covers 13 residues. The germline V and J ends were trimmed by 5 bases and 2 bases, with 10 bases remaining between them. The DNA for the CDR3 is TGTGCCAGCAGTCCATCCCCTGCCTACGAGCAGTACTTC. This encodes CASSPSPAYEQYF.

The J gene is TRBJ1-2, the V gene TRBV7-9; D is unclear. The CDR3 covers 12 residues. Trimming removed 5 bases at V and 7 bases at J, with 11 bases between. The germline CDR1 and CDR2 sequences are SEHNR and FQNEAQ (reference sequence). CDR3 residues: CASSPYNSGYTF. Written as DNA, the CDR3 is TGTGCCAGCAGCCCATATAACAGTGGCTACACCTTC. The whole variable domain, remainder taken from reference TRBV7-9 and TRBJ1-2, is DTGVSQNPRHKITKRGQNVTFRCDPISEHNRLYWYRQTLGQGPEFLTYFQNEAQLEKSRLLSDRFSAERPKGSFSTLEIQRTEQGDSAMYLCASSPYNSGYTFGSGTRLTVV.

This chain links TRBV10-3 with TRBJ2-2; D unclear. The V end was cut by 0 bases, the J end by 4 bases, with 6 bases between. Germline V gives CDR1 ENHRY, CDR2 SYGVKD. The CDR3 is 14 residues long. As DNA, the CDR3 is TGTGCCATCAGTGAGTCCCAACGCACCGGGGAGCTGTTTTTT. Protein sequence: CAISESQRTGELFF.

V is TRBV29-1 and J is TRBJ2-5; a possible D gene is TRBD2 (5 bases). CDR1 and CDR2 (germline): SQVTM, ANQGSEA. V lost 4 bases and J lost 3, with 12 bases in between. This CDR3 spans 13 amino acids. CDR3 sequence (DNA): TGCAGCGTTGCAACGTCCGGGGAAGAGACCCAGTACTTC. It translates to CSVATSGEETQYF.

This clonotype was seen more than once but under ten times. This rearrangement joins TRBV4-1 to TRBJ1-6, with 9 bases lining up with TRBD1. Germline CDR1 reads MGHRA; CDR2 reads YSYEKL. The junction had 6 bases not matched to a gene; V was cut back by 2 bases and J by 7 bases. CDR3 size: 16 residues. The DNA of the CDR3 is TGCGCCAGCAGCCAACTGGCCGGGACAGGGAATTCACCCCTCCACTTT. Protein: CASSQLAGTGNSPLHF.

The chain employs TRBV2 and TRBJ1-2; D possibly corresponds to TRBD1 (5 bases). V was clipped by 4 bases and J by 2 bases, with 11 bases between them. The germline gives CDR1 SNHLY, CDR2 FYNNEI. The CDR3 totals 14 residues. Here the CDR3 reads CASSAQQDNYGYTF. The CDR3 region has the DNA TGTGCCAGCAGTGCCCAACAGGACAACTATGGCTACACCTTC.

J is TRBJ2-7 and V is TRBV3-1; D is undetermined. V was trimmed by 0 bases and J by 0 bases, leaving 6 bases between them. CDR3 length equals 14 residues. Per germline, CDR1 LGHDT and CDR2 YNNKEL (reference sequence). CDR3 loop: CASSQETNSYEQYF. The CDR3 bases are TGTGCCAGCAGCCAAGAGACGAACTCCTACGAGCAGTACTTC.

This clonotype was seen a few times. The CDR3 DNA is TGCAGCGTTACCCTAATGAACACTGAAGCTTTCTTT. The encoded protein is CSVTLMNTEAFF. This chain joins TRBV29-1 and TRBJ1-1, with D unresolved. The CDR3 spans 12 residues. Looked up from germline, CDR1 is SQVTM and CDR2 is ANQGSEA. Trimming stripped 5 bases from V and 0 bases from J, with 7 bases between.

The chain is built from TRBV27 and TRBJ1-2; no firm D call. CDR3 length: 15 amino acids. From germline, CDR1 is MNHEY and CDR2 SMNVEV (reference sequence). V was trimmed by 5 bases and J by 4 bases, leaving 17 bases between them. CDR3 nucleotide sequence: TGTGCCAGCAGTCGACGGGATTCTCGGGGCTATGGCTACACCTTC. Its translation is CASSRRDSRGYGYTF.

The genes are TRBV7-8 and TRBJ2-1; possible D gene TRBD2, 5 bases. V gave up 3 bases and J gave up 1 base, with 10 bases separating them. Germline lookup yields CDR1 SGHVS and CDR2 FQNEAQ. This CDR3 region has 15 residues. CDR3 sequence (DNA): TGTGCCAGCAGCTTCGCAGCGGCTTCCTACAATGAGCAGTTCTTC. It encodes CASSFAAASYNEQFF.